This is a list of T cell receptor beta chains from one sample in a study of blood T cell repertoires in COVID-19. Assay: immunoSEQ multiplex PCR; the TCRdb copy retains only in-frame clones and omits some. The sample yields over 85,000 clones, about 82% seen once. Sequencing was done on a sample of peripheral blood. Receptors originate from a man in his fifties or sixties with acute or convalescent COVID-19. CDR3s include the opening cysteine and the closing phenylalanine or tryptophan. D genes are given only for firm matches. Some rows mark clone size as missing; the rest say once, few, many or name a class of expanded clone.

CDR3nt,CDR3aa,j_gene,v_gene,abundance,d_gene
TGCGCCAGCAGCCAAGACACGGGAGGTTTAAGTTCACCCCTCCACTTT,CASSQDTGGLSSPLHF,TRBJ1-6,TRBV4-3,NA,NA
TGTGCCAGCAGCTTGGCTAAGGGCGGGAGCTATGAGCAGTTCTTC,CASSLAKGGSYEQFF,TRBJ2-1,TRBV7-2,NA,TRBD2
TGTGCCAGCAGTGAACGACAGGGACGGGAGACCCAGTACTTC,CASSERQGRETQYF,TRBJ2-5,TRBV27,NA,TRBD1
TGCGCCAGCAGCAAGACAATTAACCGAGTGGAATCAGAAGATACGCAGTATTTT,CASSKTINRVESEDTQYF,TRBJ2-3,TRBV4-3,NA,NA
TGTGCCAGCAGTCCGGACGGGGATCAGCCCCAGCATTTT,CASSPDGDQPQHF,TRBJ1-5,TRBV12-3/TRBV12-4,NA,NA
TGCGCCAGCAGCCAAGCCTCCTCCGGGACAATAAATGAGCAGTTCTTC,CASSQASSGTINEQFF,TRBJ2-1,TRBV4-1,NA,NA
TGTGCCAGCAGCTTCCGGGACAAGGGATCCTACGAGCAGTACTTC,CASSFRDKGSYEQYF,TRBJ2-7,TRBV5-6,NA,NA
TGTGCCAGTAGTTCCTTAAGGACAGGACTTACCTACGAGCAGTACTTC,CASSSLRTGLTYEQYF,TRBJ2-7,TRBV19,NA,TRBD1
TGTGCCTGGAGGGAAACAGGGAAAGCGTCCTACGAGCAGTACTTC,CAWRETGKASYEQYF,TRBJ2-7,TRBV30,NA,NA
TGTGCCAGCAGCTTAGTACTCGGGTTAGCGGCCTCCTACGAGCAGTACTTC,CASSLVLGLAASYEQYF,TRBJ2-7,TRBV7-9,NA,NA
TGTGCCAGCAGCTTAGCACAGGGGGCTGAAGATACGCAGTATTTT,CASSLAQGAEDTQYF,TRBJ2-3,TRBV11-3,NA,TRBD1
TGTGCCTGGAGTGTCCGGACACCCGAGATCACAGATACGCAGTATTTT,CAWSVRTPEITDTQYF,TRBJ2-3,TRBV30,NA,NA
TGTGCCAGCTCACCGCCCGGGACAGGGGGCCTTAGCAGTGGAAACACCATATATTTT,CASSPPGTGGLSSGNTIYF,TRBJ1-3,TRBV18,once,TRBD1
TGTGCCAGCAGTGATGGAATAGGAACCGATCTAGAGGATACGCAGTATTTT,CASSDGIGTDLEDTQYF,TRBJ2-3,TRBV2,NA,NA
TGCGCCAGCAGTTCCCGTCCAGGCAGCACTGAAGCTTTCTTT,CASSSRPGSTEAFF,TRBJ1-1,TRBV10-1,NA,NA
TGTGCCAGCAGCCTCTCGGGGGGGACACCTTACAATGAGCAGTTCTTC,CASSLSGGTPYNEQFF,TRBJ2-1,TRBV9,NA,TRBD2
TGTGCCAGCAGACCGGGACAGGGAGGCGGCTACACCTTC,CASRPGQGGGYTF,TRBJ1-2,TRBV6-5,NA,TRBD1
TGCGCCAGCAGCCAAGAGAGGGCCTACAATGAGCAGTTCTTC,CASSQERAYNEQFF,TRBJ2-1,TRBV4-3,NA,NA
TGTGCCAGCAGGACCGGGACAGGGGCAGGTGAAGCTTTCTTT,CASRTGTGAGEAFF,TRBJ1-1,TRBV3-1/TRBV3-2,NA,TRBD1
TGTGCCAGCAGGTTCAACGCGGGGGGCGGGGATACGCAGTATTTT,CASRFNAGGGDTQYF,TRBJ2-3,TRBV7-2,NA,TRBD2
TGTGCCAGCAGGGCAGGGCGTAATGAAAAACTGTTTTTT,CASRAGRNEKLFF,TRBJ1-4,TRBV2,NA,NA
TGTGCCAGCAGCTCTAAGGGGACACGGACAGGTTTCGAAAAACTGTTTTTT,CASSSKGTRTGFEKLFF,TRBJ1-4,TRBV5-4,NA,TRBD1
TGTGCCAGCAGTTACTATAGCGGGGGGGGCCAAGAGACCCAGTACTTC,CASSYYSGGGQETQYF,TRBJ2-5,TRBV6-2/TRBV6-3,NA,TRBD2
TGTGCCAGCTCACCAGTCTGGCAGGGGGATGAAAAACTGTTTTTT,CASSPVWQGDEKLFF,TRBJ1-4,TRBV18,once,TRBD1
TGTGCCAGCAGCTTTAATGCAGGATCCTACGAGCAGTACTTC,CASSFNAGSYEQYF,TRBJ2-7,TRBV7-2,NA,NA
TGTGCCAGCATCCCCGAGCTAGACCACCAAGAGACCCAGTACTTC,CASIPELDHQETQYF,TRBJ2-5,TRBV7-9,NA,NA
TGTGCCATCAGTGAAGGACATTTGAACATGAACACTGAAGCTTTCTTT,CAISEGHLNMNTEAFF,TRBJ1-1,TRBV10-3,NA,NA
TGTGCCAGCAGCCCATCGACTAGCGGATACTACAATGAGCAGTTCTTC,CASSPSTSGYYNEQFF,TRBJ2-1,TRBV7-9,NA,TRBD2
TGTGCCAGCAGCCATGTATCAGGGGGCGGATCACCCCTCCACTTT,CASSHVSGGGSPLHF,TRBJ1-6,TRBV3-1/TRBV3-2,NA,TRBD1
TGTGCCATCAGTGAGTCTAGATTGGCTAGCGGAACCTACGAGCAGTACTTC,CAISESRLASGTYEQYF,TRBJ2-7,TRBV10-3,NA,TRBD2
TGTGCCAGCAGCTCTACGACACAGGGCAGGCCCTACGAGCAGTACTTC,CASSSTTQGRPYEQYF,TRBJ2-7,TRBV6-2/TRBV6-3,NA,NA
TGTGCCAGCACGCTACGAGGCCGGGGGAAGAGTAAGGACACTGAAGCTTTCTTT,CASTLRGRGKSKDTEAFF,TRBJ1-1,TRBV11-2,NA,NA
TGTGCCAGCAGGGGACAGGGGGTCTACGAGCAGTACTTC,CASRGQGVYEQYF,TRBJ2-7,TRBV28,NA,TRBD1